These T cell receptor beta chains were read from a single sample in a study of regulatory T cells in long-lasting Graves disease. TCRdb independently ran MiXCR on the multiplex PCR reads; one entry per CDR3 protein. This table holds 400,000 to 500,000 distinct CDR3 sequences, roughly 15% found once. These same data were also listed under a study on T cells in Graves' hyperthyroidism and ophthalmopathy.

Material: peripheral blood mononuclear cells (PBMCs), obtained at new diagnosis, from a patient treated with antithyroid drugs. The receptors shown here come from a woman aged 45-59 years with Graves disease. Both conserved end residues are part of each CDR3. A D gene is named only where the DNA matches it firmly. For some rows the clone size is stated as once, few or many, or as a class when expanded; others skip it.

D gene,J gene,V gene,clone size,CDR3 protein,CDR3 DNA
-,TRBJ2-4,TRBV5-1,few,CASSLGYRAEKYF,TGCGCCAGCAGCTTGGGTTACCGGGCCGAGAAGTACTTC
TRBD1,TRBJ1-5,TRBV24-1,once,CATSAGTANQPQHF,TGTGCCACCAGTGCAGGGACAGCAAATCAGCCCCAGCATTTT
-,TRBJ2-1,TRBV11-2,few,CPREECEQFF,TGTCCCAGGGAAGAGTGTGAGCAGTTCTTC
-,TRBJ1-1,TRBV20-1,-,CSARAGILGTGVDLGTEAFF,TGCAGTGCTAGAGCGGGTATTTTGGGTACAGGTGTTGATCTGGGCACTGAAGCTTTCTTT
-,TRBJ1-1,TRBV5-1,many,CASSFTGMNTEAFF,TGCGCCAGCAGTTTCACAGGGATGAACACTGAAGCTTTCTTT
TRBD2,TRBJ2-7,TRBV20-1,-,CSAPRSTSGSYEQCF,TGCAGTGCTCCCCGGTCGACTAGCGGATCCTACGAGCAGTGCTTC
TRBD2,TRBJ2-3,TRBV3-1,many,CASSQDFGTSGRAEDTQYF,TGTGCCAGCAGCCAAGATTTCGGGACTAGCGGGAGGGCCGAAGATACGCAGTATTTT
TRBD2,TRBJ2-7,TRBV6-2/TRBV6-3,many,CASSSSSGSGPSYEQYF,TGTGCCAGCAGTTCATCTAGCGGGAGTGGGCCTTCCTACGAGCAGTACTTC
TRBD2,TRBJ2-7,TRBV27,-,CASSRLADKNYEQYF,TGTGCCAGCAGCAGACTAGCGGATAAAAACTACGAGCAGTACTTC
-,TRBJ2-2,TRBV29-1,-,CSGRHASTGELFF,TGCAGCGGGAGACACGCGAGCACCGGGGAGCTGTTTTTT
-,TRBJ2-1,TRBV28,many,CASSPRGAENNEQFF,TGTGCCAGCAGTCCCCGTGGGGCGGAGAATAATGAGCAGTTCTTC
-,TRBJ2-7,TRBV5-5,-,CASSPLWGNTYEQYF,TGTGCCAGCAGCCCTCTTTGGGGGAACACCTACGAGCAGTACTTC
-,TRBJ2-2,TRBV30,many,CAWSGANTGELFF,TGTGCCTGGAGTGGCGCGAACACCGGGGAGCTGTTTTTT
TRBD2,TRBJ2-1,TRBV18,many,CASSLISGRTYNEQFF,TGTGCCAGCTCACTGATAAGCGGGAGAACCTACAATGAGCAGTTCTTC
TRBD2,TRBJ2-1,TRBV3-1,few,CASSQVVSGSSYNEQFF,TGTGCCAGCAGCCAAGTGGTCAGCGGGAGCTCCTACAATGAGCAGTTCTTC
TRBD2,TRBJ2-3,TRBV5-4,once,CASGRETGADTQYF,TGTGCCAGTGGGAGGGAGACTGGAGCAGATACGCAGTATTTT
-,TRBJ1-2,TRBV10-2,many,CASRRDQLYYGYTF,TGCGCCAGCAGGAGGGACCAACTTTACTATGGCTACACCTTC
-,TRBJ1-5,TRBV20-1,-,CSARGGKVSSSNQPQHF,TGCAGTGCTAGAGGTGGGAAGGTTAGTTCGAGCAATCAGCCCCAGCATTTT
-,TRBJ1-1,TRBV6-5,-,CASSFLQDGQREAFF,TGTGCCAGCAGTTTCCTTCAAGACGGGCAAAGGGAAGCTTTCTTT
-,TRBJ1-1,TRBV28,-,CASSLVGKEAFF,TGTGCCAGCAGTTTAGTCGGGAAGGAAGCTTTCTTT
TRBD2,TRBJ2-2,TRBV11-3,few,CASSLELAGGNTGELFF,TGTGCCAGCAGCTTAGAACTAGCGGGAGGGAACACCGGGGAGCTGTTTTTT
TRBD1,TRBJ1-6,TRBV7-6,few,CASSLSPRTGGFTSPLHF,TGTGCCAGCAGCTTAAGCCCTAGGACAGGGGGCTTCACTTCACCCCTCCACTTT
-,TRBJ2-1,TRBV24-1,-,CATSDSGSSEQFF,TGTGCCACCAGTGATTCAGGTTCATCTGAGCAGTTCTTC
-,TRBJ2-2,TRBV28,many,CASLQESTGELFF,TGTGCCAGTCTTCAAGAGAGCACCGGGGAGCTGTTTTTT
TRBD2,TRBJ2-7,TRBV3-1,many,CASSQGLLAEHYEQYF,TGTGCCAGCAGCCAAGGATTACTAGCGGAGCACTACGAGCAGTACTTC
TRBD2,TRBJ2-7,TRBV6-1,many,CASSDGIGTTYEQYF,TGTGCCAGCAGTGATGGTATAGGGACTACCTACGAGCAGTACTTC
-,TRBJ1-1,TRBV2,many,CASRSRRGNTEAFF,TGTGCCAGCAGATCTCGGCGGGGGAACACTGAAGCTTTCTTT
-,TRBJ1-1,TRBV18,many,CASSPQGEANTEAFF,TGTGCCAGCTCACCTCAGGGTGAAGCGAACACTGAAGCTTTCTTT
TRBD2,TRBJ2-5,TRBV6-5,many,CASSYPTSSGTQYF,TGTGCCAGCAGTTACCCGACTAGCTCTGGGACCCAGTACTTC
-,TRBJ2-7,TRBV11-2,many,CASSLQPGRSRQYF,TGTGCCAGCAGCCTACAACCTGGGCGCTCGCGGCAGTACTTC
TRBD2,TRBJ2-3,TRBV20-1,many,CSASGTSGSTDTQYF,TGCAGTGCTAGCGGGACTAGCGGGAGCACAGATACGCAGTATTTT
TRBD1,TRBJ2-2,TRBV7-9,many,CASRLDGTGVRWLENTGELFF,TGTGCCAGCAGATTGGATGGGACAGGCGTTCGGTGGCTGGAGAACACCGGGGAGCTGTTTTTT
-,TRBJ2-1,TRBV12-3/TRBV12-4,many,CASNYPSLGARNEQFF,TGTGCCAGCAACTACCCTTCACTCGGGGCGCGGAATGAGCAGTTCTTC
TRBD1,TRBJ1-5,TRBV30,-,CAWSEGQGLIQPQHF,TGTGCCTGGAGTGAGGGACAGGGTCTAATCCAGCCCCAGCATTTT
TRBD1,TRBJ1-1,TRBV18,many,CASSPGQVDTEAFF,TGTGCCAGCTCACCCGGACAGGTAGATACTGAAGCTTTCTTT
-,TRBJ1-4,TRBV7-3,few,CATTEKLFF,TGTGCCACGACTGAAAAACTGTTTTTT
TRBD2,TRBJ2-3,TRBV6-1,-,CASRSKHGLAGGKGTDTQYF,TGTGCCAGCAGGAGCAAGCATGGACTAGCGGGAGGAAAAGGGACAGATACGCAGTATTTT
TRBD1,TRBJ2-5,TRBV2,many,CASSGLGQRETQYF,TGTGCCAGCAGTGGTCTGGGACAGAGGGAGACCCAGTACTTC
-,TRBJ2-2,TRBV30,few,CAWRVLIDSGELFF,TGTGCCTGGAGGGTTCTCATAGATTCCGGGGAGCTGTTTTTT
-,TRBJ2-2,TRBV9,-,CASSVEATSDTGELFF,TGTGCCAGCAGCGTAGAGGCGACGAGTGACACCGGGGAGCTGTTTTTT
TRBD1,TRBJ2-2,TRBV29-1,-,CSASSGTGWTGELFF,TGCAGCGCCTCTTCCGGGACAGGATGGACCGGGGAGCTGTTTTTT
TRBD1,TRBJ1-2,TRBV2,few,CANPQGENYGYTF,TGTGCCAACCCACAGGGGGAAAACTATGGCTACACCTTC